This T cell receptor beta chain was recovered during a study of cytomegalovirus exposure and HLA in healthy donors. General study findings and limits: Exclusion as indistinguishable affected some V segments, including TRBV6-2 and TRBV6-3. A missense DCLRE1C variant was associated with V- and J-gene trimming of TCR beta chains in a later analysis, and an independent cohort replicated the association. Later analysis suggested links between common viral pathogens and several top significant clusters.

The germline V gene has CDR1 SGHAT and CDR2 FQNNGV. This CDR3 has 18 amino acids. V was shortened by 2 bases and J by 1 base, with 21 bases between the two germline ends. The PCR contained 60 Vbeta and 13 Jbeta primers. In the source study's methods: Later, 65 million to 85 million unique TCR beta chains were counted in an analysis, and roughly 11 million of them were shared. TCRdb keeps only in-frame clones here, not all; method: immunoSEQ multiplex PCR. That table is the source of V, J and clone size, and D and trimming were worked out from the DNA. The repertoire holds more than 110,000 clones, with about 78% as singletons. As regards this clone: The antigen remains undetermined.

V usage is TRBV11-2 and J usage is TRBJ2-7, with D maybe TRBD1 (5 bases). The sample consisted of PBMCs. This TCR came from a man in his forties in good health and CMV-seropositive. The CDR3 region has the DNA TGTGCCAGCAGCTTATCCCTGGGGCAGGGTCGTTTATCCTACGAGCAGTACTTC. Translating gives CASSLSLGQGRLSYEQYF.